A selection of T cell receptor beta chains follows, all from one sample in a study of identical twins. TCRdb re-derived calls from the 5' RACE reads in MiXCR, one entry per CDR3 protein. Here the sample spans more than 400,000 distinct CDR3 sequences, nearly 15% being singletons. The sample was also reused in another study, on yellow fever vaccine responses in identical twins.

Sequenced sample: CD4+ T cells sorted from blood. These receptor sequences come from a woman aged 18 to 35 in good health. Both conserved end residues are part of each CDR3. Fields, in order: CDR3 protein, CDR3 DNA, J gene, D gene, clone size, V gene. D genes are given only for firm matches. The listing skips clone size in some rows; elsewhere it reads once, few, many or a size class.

CDR3: CSARRLTSTDTQYF
DNA: TGCAGTGCTAGAAGGCTAACTAGCACAGATACGCAGTATTTT
J: TRBJ2-3
D: -
size: few
V: TRBV20-1

CDR3: CASSPKGTGLSLFHEQYF
DNA: TGTGCCAGCTCACCAAAAGGGACAGGTCTAAGTTTGTTCCACGAGCAGTACTTC
J: TRBJ2-7
D: TRBD1
size: -
V: TRBV18

CDR3: CASSLAGTGLGTEAFF
DNA: TGCGCCAGCAGCTTGGCGGGGACAGGGCTTGGCACTGAAGCTTTCTTT
J: TRBJ1-1
D: TRBD1
size: -
V: TRBV5-1

CDR3: CASSLTRTGELFF
DNA: TGTGCCAGCAGTTTGACGCGCACCGGGGAGCTGTTTTTT
J: TRBJ2-2
D: -
size: few
V: TRBV12-3/TRBV12-4

CDR3: CAISEAGISDYGYTF
DNA: TGTGCCATCAGTGAAGCAGGGATTTCGGACTATGGCTACACCTTC
J: TRBJ1-2
D: -
size: few
V: TRBV10-3

CDR3: CASSYSLAESYNEQFF
DNA: TGTGCCAGCAGCTACTCTCTAGCGGAGTCCTACAATGAGCAGTTCTTC
J: TRBJ2-1
D: TRBD2
size: few
V: TRBV7-2

CDR3: CASHENTEAFF
DNA: TGTGCCAGCCACGAGAACACTGAAGCTTTCTTT
J: TRBJ1-1
D: -
size: -
V: TRBV10-3

CDR3: CAISEGRTGGEQYF
DNA: TGTGCCATCAGTGAGGGACGGACAGGTGGCGAGCAGTACTTC
J: TRBJ2-7
D: TRBD1
size: few
V: TRBV10-3

CDR3: CASSSRTGDVGELFF
DNA: TGCGCCAGCAGCAGCAGGACAGGGGATGTCGGGGAGCTGTTTTTT
J: TRBJ2-2
D: TRBD1
size: -
V: TRBV5-1

CDR3: CASSVSPQNTEAFF
DNA: TGTGCCAGCAGCGTAAGTCCTCAGAACACTGAAGCTTTCTTT
J: TRBJ1-1
D: -
size: -
V: TRBV9

CDR3: CSASPGASWQYF
DNA: TGCAGTGCTTCCCCTGGGGCTAGTTGGCAGTACTTC
J: TRBJ2-7
D: -
size: many
V: TRBV20-1

CDR3: CATSDRLAGTDTQYF
DNA: TGTGCCACCAGTGACCGACTAGCGGGCACAGATACGCAGTATTTT
J: TRBJ2-3
D: TRBD2
size: -
V: TRBV24-1

CDR3: CASSQGLSTQKTYNEQFF
DNA: TGCGCCAGCAGCCAGGGGCTATCGACCCAAAAGACTTACAATGAGCAGTTCTTC
J: TRBJ2-1
D: -
size: -
V: TRBV5-1

CDR3: CASSTDRPTPGELFF
DNA: TGCGCCAGCAGCACGGACAGGCCTACCCCCGGGGAGCTGTTTTTT
J: TRBJ2-2
D: TRBD1
size: -
V: TRBV5-1

CDR3: CASSLSGEKGHNSPLHF
DNA: TGTGCCAGCAGTTTATCTGGGGAGAAGGGACATAATTCACCCCTCCACTTT
J: TRBJ1-6
D: -
size: -
V: TRBV27

CDR3: CASSSGQGSNEQYF
DNA: TGTGCCAGCAGCTCGGGACAGGGATCGAACGAGCAGTACTTC
J: TRBJ2-7
D: TRBD1
size: few
V: TRBV11-2

CDR3: CASSSTTVSYGYTF
DNA: TGTGCCAGCAGTTCCACGACAGTGAGCTATGGCTACACCTTC
J: TRBJ1-2
D: -
size: few
V: TRBV6-2/TRBV6-3

CDR3: CASSSRGARTNYGYTF
DNA: TGCGCCAGCAGTTCCCGGGGGGCGAGAACTAACTATGGCTACACCTTC
J: TRBJ1-2
D: -
size: few
V: TRBV5-1

CDR3: CASSPLRGLAGDGNNEQFF
DNA: TGTGCCAGCAGCCCTTTAAGGGGACTAGCGGGAGACGGTAACAATGAGCAGTTCTTC
J: TRBJ2-1
D: TRBD2
size: few
V: TRBV28

CDR3: CSVKQGTQPQHF
DNA: TGCAGCGTTAAACAGGGAACTCAGCCCCAGCATTTT
J: TRBJ1-5
D: -
size: -
V: TRBV29-1

CDR3: CASSQDRQTTEAFF
DNA: TGTGCCAGCAGCCAAGATAGGCAAACTACTGAAGCTTTCTTT
J: TRBJ1-1
D: -
size: -
V: TRBV3-1

CDR3: CASSLVSRASGPPTETQYF
DNA: TGCGCCAGCAGCTTGGTCTCCCGGGCTAGCGGACCCCCCACAGAGACCCAGTACTTC
J: TRBJ2-5
D: TRBD2
size: -
V: TRBV5-1

CDR3: CSASPARRSTDTQYF
DNA: TGCAGTGCTAGTCCGGCCAGGCGAAGCACAGATACGCAGTATTTT
J: TRBJ2-3
D: -
size: few
V: TRBV20-1

CDR3: CASSLILAGGPRELFF
DNA: TGTGCCAGCAGTTTAATCCTAGCGGGGGGGCCTAGGGAGCTGTTTTTT
J: TRBJ2-2
D: TRBD2
size: -
V: TRBV27

CDR3: CASSRGRGLDTEAFF
DNA: TGCGCCAGCAGCCGAGGCAGGGGCCTGGACACTGAAGCTTTCTTT
J: TRBJ1-1
D: -
size: few
V: TRBV4-1

CDR3: CASSTDGTGELFF
DNA: TGTGCCAGCAGCACGGACGGCACCGGGGAGCTGTTTTTT
J: TRBJ2-2
D: -
size: few
V: TRBV3-1

CDR3: CASSSLDRGLNEQFF
DNA: TGTGCCAGCTCATCCCTAGACAGGGGGCTCAATGAGCAGTTCTTC
J: TRBJ2-1
D: TRBD1
size: -
V: TRBV18

CDR3: CASSWAGTDNSPLHF
DNA: TGCGCCAGCAGCTGGGCCGGGACAGATAATTCACCCCTCCACTTT
J: TRBJ1-6
D: TRBD1
size: many
V: TRBV5-1

CDR3: CSVEEGGPADTQYF
DNA: TGCAGCGTTGAGGAAGGGGGGCCGGCAGATACGCAGTATTTT
J: TRBJ2-3
D: -
size: -
V: TRBV29-1

CDR3: CASSLLTSGRTGELFF
DNA: TGTGCCAGCAGTTTGTTAACTAGCGGGAGGACCGGGGAGCTGTTTTTT
J: TRBJ2-2
D: TRBD2
size: few
V: TRBV12-3/TRBV12-4

CDR3: CASSPNPVQETQYF
DNA: TGTGCCAGCAGCCCTAACCCTGTCCAAGAGACCCAGTACTTC
J: TRBJ2-5
D: -
size: few
V: TRBV5-5

CDR3: CASSVLRSIPSTDTQYF
DNA: TGTGCCAGCAGCGTCTTAAGGTCAATCCCTAGCACAGATACGCAGTATTTT
J: TRBJ2-3
D: -
size: few
V: TRBV21-1

CDR3: CASSESKGGNTEAFF
DNA: TGCGCCAGCAGTGAGTCAAAGGGTGGGAACACTGAAGCTTTCTTT
J: TRBJ1-1
D: -
size: -
V: TRBV10-1

CDR3: CASRTGLAAHTGELFF
DNA: TGTGCCAGCAGAACGGGACTAGCGGCCCACACCGGGGAGCTGTTTTTT
J: TRBJ2-2
D: TRBD2
size: many
V: TRBV12-3/TRBV12-4

CDR3: CASSQAAGLEFEQFF
DNA: TGTGCCAGCAGCCAAGCGGCCGGACTAGAGTTTGAGCAGTTCTTC
J: TRBJ2-1
D: TRBD2
size: -
V: TRBV3-1

CDR3: CASSYGSTTSGYEQYF
DNA: TGTGCCAGCAGTTACGGATCTACGACTAGCGGATACGAGCAGTACTTC
J: TRBJ2-7
D: TRBD2
size: few
V: TRBV6-5

CDR3: CASSVVEVLNTEAFF
DNA: TGTGCCAGCAGCGTAGTTGAGGTGTTGAACACTGAAGCTTTCTTT
J: TRBJ1-1
D: -
size: -
V: TRBV9

CDR3: CASNLGSGANVLTF
DNA: TGTGCCAGCAACCTTGGGTCCGGGGCCAACGTCCTGACTTTC
J: TRBJ2-6
D: -
size: few
V: TRBV7-2

CDR3: CASSLGWDTEAFF
DNA: TGTGCCAGCAGCTTAGGGTGGGACACTGAAGCTTTCTTT
J: TRBJ1-1
D: -
size: few
V: TRBV11-2

CDR3: CASSFSRYMDEQFF
DNA: TGTGCCAGCAGCTTCAGCCGCTATATGGATGAGCAGTTCTTC
J: TRBJ2-1
D: -
size: -
V: TRBV7-2

CDR3: CASSFSRDGASTDTQYF
DNA: TGTGCCAGCAGCTTCAGCCGGGACGGTGCTAGCACAGATACGCAGTATTTT
J: TRBJ2-3
D: -
size: -
V: TRBV5-6

CDR3: CASSKGQDTGELFF
DNA: TGTGCCAGCTCCAAGGGGCAGGACACCGGGGAGCTGTTTTTT
J: TRBJ2-2
D: -
size: -
V: TRBV6-1

CDR3: CASRPLGQTNEQFF
DNA: TGTGCCAGCAGACCCCTCGGACAGACCAATGAGCAGTTCTTC
J: TRBJ2-1
D: -
size: few
V: TRBV12-3/TRBV12-4

CDR3: CASSRGRTTYEQYF
DNA: TGTGCCAGCAGTCGCGGGAGAACCACATACGAGCAGTACTTC
J: TRBJ2-7
D: TRBD2
size: -
V: TRBV5-6

CDR3: CASSPRGSPMETQYF
DNA: TGTGCCAGCAGCCCCAGGGGTAGCCCCATGGAGACCCAGTACTTC
J: TRBJ2-5
D: -
size: once
V: TRBV9